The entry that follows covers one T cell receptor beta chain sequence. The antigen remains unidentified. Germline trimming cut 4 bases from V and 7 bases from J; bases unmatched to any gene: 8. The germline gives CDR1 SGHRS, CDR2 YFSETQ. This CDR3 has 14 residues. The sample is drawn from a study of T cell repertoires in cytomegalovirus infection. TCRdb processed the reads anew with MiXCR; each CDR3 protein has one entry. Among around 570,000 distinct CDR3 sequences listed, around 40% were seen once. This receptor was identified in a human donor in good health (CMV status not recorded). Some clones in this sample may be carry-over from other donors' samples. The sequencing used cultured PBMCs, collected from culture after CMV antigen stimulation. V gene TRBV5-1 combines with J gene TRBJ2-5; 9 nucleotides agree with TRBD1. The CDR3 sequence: CASSTGQGKRTQYF. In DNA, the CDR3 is TGCGCCAGCAGCACGGGACAGGGAAAGAGGACCCAGTACTTC.